The sequence of this T cell receptor (beta chain) was determined in a study of blood T cell repertoires in COVID-19. Germline CDR1 is DFQATT and CDR2 is SNEGSKA (reference sequence). The V gene lost 7 bases and the J gene lost 2 bases, with 4 bases spanning the gap. The CDR3 has 10 amino acids. The table came from immunoSEQ multiplex PCR; TCRdb's copy has only in-frame clones and leaves some out. The sample has some 270,000 clones; 84% are singletons. V is TRBV20-1 and J is TRBJ2-3, with no clear D. This receptor was taken from a man in his fifties who had recovered from COVID-19. The sequenced sample was PBMCs or T cells enriched from blood (not recorded which). The CDR3 DNA reads TGCAGTGACAACACAGATACGCAGTATTTT. It specifies CSDNTDTQYF.